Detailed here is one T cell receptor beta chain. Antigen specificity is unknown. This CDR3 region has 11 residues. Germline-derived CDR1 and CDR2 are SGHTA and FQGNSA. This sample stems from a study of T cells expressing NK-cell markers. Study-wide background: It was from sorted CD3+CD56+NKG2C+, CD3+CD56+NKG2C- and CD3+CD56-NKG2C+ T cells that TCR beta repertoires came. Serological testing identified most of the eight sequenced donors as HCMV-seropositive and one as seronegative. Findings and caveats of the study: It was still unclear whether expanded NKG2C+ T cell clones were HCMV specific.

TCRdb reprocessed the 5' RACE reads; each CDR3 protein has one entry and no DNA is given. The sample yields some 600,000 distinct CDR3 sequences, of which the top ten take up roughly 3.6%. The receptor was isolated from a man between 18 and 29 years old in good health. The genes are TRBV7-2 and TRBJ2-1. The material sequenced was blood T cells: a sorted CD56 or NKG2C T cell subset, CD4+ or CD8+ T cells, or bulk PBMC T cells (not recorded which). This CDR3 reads CASSLGSRQFF.